The 3 T cell receptor beta chains listed next were all sequenced from one sample in a study of blood T cell repertoires in COVID-19. Using immunoSEQ multiplex PCR, the repertoire was profiled, and TCRdb retains in-frame clones only, with some absent. Of over 55,000 clones listed, more than 70% are singletons. The specimen sequenced was peripheral blood. The receptors here all came from a man aged 45 to 65 with active COVID-19.

This clone was counted once. The V gene is TRBV30, the J gene TRBJ1-5; no clear D gene. This CDR3 spans 15 amino acids. The germline V and J ends were trimmed by 2 bases and 4 bases, with 15 bases remaining between them. In germline, CDR1 is GTSNPN, CDR2 SVGIG (reference sequence). CDR3 region: CAWSSGLAQNQPQHF. CDR3 sequence (DNA): TGTGCCTGGAGTAGCGGTTTAGCTCAGAATCAGCCCCAGCATTTT.

This clone was detected only a few times. The sample has other DNA sequences that encode this CDR3 too. V is TRBV18 and J is TRBJ1-6; 8 positions agree with TRBD1. The V gene end was trimmed by 3 bases and the J gene end by 8 bases; junction bases not matched to a gene: 3. From germline, CDR1 is KGHSH and CDR2 LQKENI. This CDR3 spans 14 amino acids. Written as DNA, the CDR3 is TGTGCCAGCTCACCTTTGGACAGGGATTCACCCCTCCACTTT. Its protein is CASSPLDRDSPLHF.

This clone appeared once. The chain couples TRBV6-6 to TRBJ2-4; D perhaps matches TRBD1 (5 bases). This CDR3 contains 15 residues. V lost 7 bases and J 6 bases, leaving 19 bases between the germline ends. Germline CDR1 is MNHNY and CDR2 is SVGAGI (reference sequence). CDR3 amino acids: CASTIRVPDSNIQYF. CDR3 DNA sequence: TGTGCCAGCACGATCAGGGTTCCCGACTCAAACATTCAGTACTTC.